One sample yielded the 2 T cell receptor beta chains listed below, sequenced in a study of cytotoxic CD8 clonotypes in ibrutinib-treated CLL (dated by TCRdb to the early 2020s). Explained via the paper, the time point label denotes: eleven to twelve months on ibrutinib. To prepare the library, the immunoSEQ multiplex PCR assay was applied. This is the immuneACCESS table as TCRdb keeps it, with only in-frame sequences that have V and J called. A part of the clones is gone; compared with another copy, unresolved V genes explain less than half, and the rest is unexplained. The sample table lists about 50,000 clones, approximately 71% of them with a count of one. The top ten constitute roughly 45% of the sample. This specimen was PBMCs, taken after 12 months of ibrutinib treatment. The receptors stem from a human donor with chronic lymphocytic leukemia.

The rearrangement links TRBV28 to TRBJ2-3; D is possibly TRBD2 (5 bases). This CDR3 spans 14 amino acids. The germline V gene has CDR1 MDHEN and CDR2 SYDVKM. V dropped 7 bases and J dropped 2 bases, with 13 bases sitting between them. As DNA, the CDR3 is TGTGCCAGCACGGGCGGGCACTCCACAGATACGCAGTATTTT. It translates to CASTGGHSTDTQYF.

In its sample, this clone was seen a few times. The V gene is TRBV19, the J gene TRBJ1-1; no reliable D call. The germline V gene has CDR1 LNHDA and CDR2 SQIVND (reference sequence). Trimming took off 5 bases at V and 11 bases at J, with 15 bases between the two ends. The CDR3 is 12 residues long. Written as DNA, the CDR3 is TGTGCCAGTAGTGGTCAGACGGCCCCTGCTTTCTTT. It is translated as CASSGQTAPAFF.